This TCR beta chain comes out of a study of T-cell reconstitution after alpha-beta-depleted transplantation in children. Findings of the study overall: When one year had passed after transplant, most T-cell counts and diversity came from newly produced T cells. Several hundred rapidly expanded clones from non-depleted graft cells reportedly supplied alpha-beta T cells about two months post-transplant.

As concerns this clonotype: Its antigen is as yet unknown.

A library of TCRbeta sequences, prepared with unique molecular identifiers, was generated. TCRdb processed the PCR reads anew with MiXCR; each CDR3 protein has one entry. This table holds about 580,000 distinct CDR3 sequences, more than 20% found once. The germline V gene has CDR1 DFQATT and CDR2 SNEGSKA (reference sequence). V shed 1 base and J shed 4 bases, with 11 bases lying between them. The CDR3 spans 15 residues. The V gene is TRBV20-1, the J gene TRBJ1-6; D uncertain. The receptor comes from a boy under three years old who had a stem cell transplant for acute myeloid leukemia, so the T cells may come from the graft donor. This material consisted of PBMCs, mostly from graft donor cells, taken 360 days after TCRalphabeta/CD19-depleted stem cell transplant. The CDR3 region is CSARGGVGYNSPLHF. Written as DNA, the CDR3 is TGCAGTGCTAGAGGGGGTGTGGGGTATAATTCACCCCTCCACTTT.